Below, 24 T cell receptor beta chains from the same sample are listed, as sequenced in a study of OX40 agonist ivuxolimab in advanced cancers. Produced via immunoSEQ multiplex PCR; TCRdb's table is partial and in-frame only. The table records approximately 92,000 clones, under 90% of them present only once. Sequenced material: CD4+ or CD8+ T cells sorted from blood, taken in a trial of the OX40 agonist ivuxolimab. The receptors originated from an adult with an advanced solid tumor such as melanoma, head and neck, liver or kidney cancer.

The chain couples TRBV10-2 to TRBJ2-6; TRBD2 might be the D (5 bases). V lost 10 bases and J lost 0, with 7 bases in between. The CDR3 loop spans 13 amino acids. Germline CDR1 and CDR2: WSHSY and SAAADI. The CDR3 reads CAIAGSGANVLTF. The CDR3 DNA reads TGCGCCATCGCGGGCTCTGGGGCCAACGTCCTGACTTTC.

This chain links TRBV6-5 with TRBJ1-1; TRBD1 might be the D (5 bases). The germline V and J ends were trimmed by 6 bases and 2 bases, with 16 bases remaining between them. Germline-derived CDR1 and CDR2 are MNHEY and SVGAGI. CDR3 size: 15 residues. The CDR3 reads CASRGTGLLNTEAFF. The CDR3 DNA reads TGTGCCAGCAGAGGCACGGGACTCCTTAACACTGAAGCTTTCTTT.

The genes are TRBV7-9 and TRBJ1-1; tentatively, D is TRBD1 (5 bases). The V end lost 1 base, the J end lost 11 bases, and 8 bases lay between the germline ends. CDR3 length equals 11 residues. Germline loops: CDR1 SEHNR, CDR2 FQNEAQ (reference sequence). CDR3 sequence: CASSLEGRAFF. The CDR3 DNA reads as TGTGCCAGCAGCTTAGAGGGGCGGGCTTTCTTT.

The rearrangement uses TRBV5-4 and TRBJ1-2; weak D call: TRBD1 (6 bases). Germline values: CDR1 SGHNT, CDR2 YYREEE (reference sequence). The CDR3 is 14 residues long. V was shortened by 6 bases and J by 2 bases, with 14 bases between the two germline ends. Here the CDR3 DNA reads TGTGCCAGCACCTCCCGGGACAAGAACTATGGCTACACCTTC. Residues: CASTSRDKNYGYTF.

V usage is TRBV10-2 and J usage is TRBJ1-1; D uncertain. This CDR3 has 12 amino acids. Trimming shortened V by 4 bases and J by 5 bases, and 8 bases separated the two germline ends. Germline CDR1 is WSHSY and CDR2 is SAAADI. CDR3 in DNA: TGCGCCAGCAGTGTCGGGGAGACTGAAGCTTTCTTT. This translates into CASSVGETEAFF.

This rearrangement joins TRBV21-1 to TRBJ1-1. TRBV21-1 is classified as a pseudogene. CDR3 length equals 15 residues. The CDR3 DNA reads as TGTGCCAGCAGCAAGCGGGCACGGGCGAACACTGAAGCTTTCTTT. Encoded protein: CASSKRARANTEAFF.

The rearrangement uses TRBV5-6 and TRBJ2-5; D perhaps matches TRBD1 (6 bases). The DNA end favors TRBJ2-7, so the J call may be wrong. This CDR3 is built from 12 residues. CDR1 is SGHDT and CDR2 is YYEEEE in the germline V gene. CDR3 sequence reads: CASSSDSYEQYF. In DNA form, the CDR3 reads TGTGCCAGCAGCTCGGACAGCTACGAGCAGTACTTC.

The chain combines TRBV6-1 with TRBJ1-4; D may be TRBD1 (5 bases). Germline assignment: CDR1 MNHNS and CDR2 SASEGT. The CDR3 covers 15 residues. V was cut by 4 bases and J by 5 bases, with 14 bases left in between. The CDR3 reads CASSGRAGWNEKLFF. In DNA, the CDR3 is TGTGCCAGCAGTGGAAGGGCAGGGTGGAATGAAAAACTGTTTTTT.

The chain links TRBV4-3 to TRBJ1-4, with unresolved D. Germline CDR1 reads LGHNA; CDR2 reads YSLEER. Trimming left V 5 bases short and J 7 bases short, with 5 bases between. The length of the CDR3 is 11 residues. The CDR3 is CASSNSEKLFF. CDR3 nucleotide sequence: TGCGCCAGCAGCAATTCTGAAAAACTGTTTTTT.

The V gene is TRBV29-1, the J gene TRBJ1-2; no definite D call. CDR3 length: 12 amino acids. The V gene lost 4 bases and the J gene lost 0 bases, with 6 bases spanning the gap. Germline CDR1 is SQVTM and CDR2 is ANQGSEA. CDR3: CSVVQANYGYTF. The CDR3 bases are TGCAGCGTTGTTCAGGCTAACTATGGCTACACCTTC.

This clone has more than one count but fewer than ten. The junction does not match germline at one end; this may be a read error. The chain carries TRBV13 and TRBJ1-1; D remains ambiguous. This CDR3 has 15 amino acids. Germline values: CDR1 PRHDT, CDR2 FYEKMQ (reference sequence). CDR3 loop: CASSQYAATYTEAFF. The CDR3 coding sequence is TGCGCCAGCAGCCAGTACGCCGCTACTTACACTGAAGCTTTCTTT.

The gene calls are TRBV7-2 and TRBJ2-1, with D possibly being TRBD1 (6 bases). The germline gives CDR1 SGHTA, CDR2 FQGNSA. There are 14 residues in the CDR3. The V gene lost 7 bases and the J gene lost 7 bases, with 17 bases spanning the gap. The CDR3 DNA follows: TGTGCCAGCAACGTGCAGGGGATCGTGAATGAGCAGTTCTTC. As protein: CASNVQGIVNEQFF. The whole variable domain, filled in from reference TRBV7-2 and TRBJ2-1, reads GAGVSQSPSNKVTEKGKDVELRCDPISGHTALYWYRQSLGQGLEFLIYFQGNSAPDKSGLPSDRFSAERTGGSVSTLTIQRTQQEDSAVYLCASNVQGIVNEQFFGPGTRLTVL.

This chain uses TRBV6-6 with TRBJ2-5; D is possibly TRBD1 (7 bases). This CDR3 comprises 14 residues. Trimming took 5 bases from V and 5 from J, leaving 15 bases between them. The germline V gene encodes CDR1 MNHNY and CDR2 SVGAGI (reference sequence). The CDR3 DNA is TGTGCCAGCAGTCGACAGGGAGGAGGGGAGACCCAGTACTTC. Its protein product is CASSRQGGGETQYF.

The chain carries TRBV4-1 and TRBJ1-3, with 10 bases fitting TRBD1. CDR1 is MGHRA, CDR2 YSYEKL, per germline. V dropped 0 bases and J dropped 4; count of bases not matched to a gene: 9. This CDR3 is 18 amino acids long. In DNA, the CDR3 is TGCGCCAGCAGCCAAGAAACGGGACAGGGGTTGGGGGGAAACACCATATATTTT. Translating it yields CASSQETGQGLGGNTIYF.

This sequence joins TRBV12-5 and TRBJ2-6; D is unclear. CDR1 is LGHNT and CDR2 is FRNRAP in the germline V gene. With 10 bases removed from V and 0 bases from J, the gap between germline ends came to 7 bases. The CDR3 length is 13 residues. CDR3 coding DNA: TGTGCTACTGCGGCCTCTGGGGCCAACGTCCTGACTTTC. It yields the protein CATAASGANVLTF. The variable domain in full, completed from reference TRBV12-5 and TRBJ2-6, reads DARVTQTPRHKVTEMGQEVTMRCQPILGHNTVFWYRQTMMQGLELLAYFRNRAPLDDSGMPKDRFSAEMPDATLATLKIQPSEPRDSAVYFCATAASGANVLTFGAGSRLTVL.

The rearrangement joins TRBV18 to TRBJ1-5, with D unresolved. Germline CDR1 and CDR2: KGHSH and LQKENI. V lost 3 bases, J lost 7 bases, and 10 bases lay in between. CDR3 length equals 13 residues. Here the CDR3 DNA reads TGTGCCAGCTCACCTGATAAAGTCCAGCCCCAGCATTTT. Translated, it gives CASSPDKVQPQHF.

CDR3 bases: TGTGCCAGCAGCTACACCGCAACTAATGAAAAACTGTTTTTT. This translates into CASSYTATNEKLFF. This chain uses TRBV7-8 with TRBJ1-4; no definite D call. Germline V gives CDR1 SGHVS, CDR2 FQNEAQ. Trimming stripped 4 bases from V and 0 bases from J, with 6 bases between. The CDR3 spans 14 residues.

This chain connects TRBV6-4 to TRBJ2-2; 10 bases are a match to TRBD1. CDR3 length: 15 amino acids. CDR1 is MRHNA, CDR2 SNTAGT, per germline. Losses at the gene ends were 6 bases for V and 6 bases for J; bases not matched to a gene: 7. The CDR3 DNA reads TGTGCCAGCAGCCCCGGGACAGGGGAAGCCGGGGAGCTGTTTTTT. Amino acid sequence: CASSPGTGEAGELFF.

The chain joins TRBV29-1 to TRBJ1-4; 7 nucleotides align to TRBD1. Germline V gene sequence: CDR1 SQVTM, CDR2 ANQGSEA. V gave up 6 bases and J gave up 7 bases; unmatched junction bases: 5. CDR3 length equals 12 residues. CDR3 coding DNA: TGCAGCGTCTGTGGGGACAGTGAAAAACTGTTTTTT. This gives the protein CSVCGDSEKLFF.

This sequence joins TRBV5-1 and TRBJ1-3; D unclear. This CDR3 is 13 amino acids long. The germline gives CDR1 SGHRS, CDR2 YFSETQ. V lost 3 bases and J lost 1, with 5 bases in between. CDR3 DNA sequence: TGCGCCAGCAGCTACGGGTCTGGAAACACCATATATTTT. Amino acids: CASSYGSGNTIYF.

CDR3 residues: CASSPSASSTDTQYF. In nucleotides, the CDR3 is TGTGCCAGCTCACCATCGGCTTCGAGCACAGATACGCAGTATTTT. This sequence joins TRBV18 and TRBJ2-3; D not certain. V lost 2 bases to trimming and J lost 0 bases, with 9 bases between them. CDR3 length: 15 residues. Germline assignment: CDR1 KGHSH and CDR2 LQKENI.

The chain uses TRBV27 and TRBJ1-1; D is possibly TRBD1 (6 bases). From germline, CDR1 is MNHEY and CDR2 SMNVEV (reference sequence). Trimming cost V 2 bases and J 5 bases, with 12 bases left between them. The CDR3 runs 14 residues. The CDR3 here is CASSLGGAETEAFF. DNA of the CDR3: TGTGCCAGCAGTTTAGGGGGCGCAGAGACTGAAGCTTTCTTT.

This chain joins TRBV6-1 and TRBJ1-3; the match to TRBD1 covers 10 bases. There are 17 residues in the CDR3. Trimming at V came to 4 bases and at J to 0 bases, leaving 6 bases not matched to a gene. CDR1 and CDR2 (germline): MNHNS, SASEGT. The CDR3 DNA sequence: TGTGCCAGCAGTGGTTGGGACAGGGGCCTCTCTGGAAACACCATATATTTT. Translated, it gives CASSGWDRGLSGNTIYF.

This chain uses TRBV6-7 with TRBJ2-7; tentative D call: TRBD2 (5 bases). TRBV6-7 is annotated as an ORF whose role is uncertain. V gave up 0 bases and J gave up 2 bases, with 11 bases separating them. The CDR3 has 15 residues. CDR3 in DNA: TGTGCCAGCAGTTACTCTAGCGAAGGGACCTACGAGCAGTACTTC. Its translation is CASSYSSEGTYEQYF.